The 28 T cell receptor beta chains reported below all come from one sample, sequenced in a study of cytomegalovirus exposure and HLA in healthy donors. It was with 60 Vbeta and 13 Jbeta primers that the PCR ran. Sequencing used immunoSEQ multiplex PCR; TCRdb keeps in-frame clones, though not all of them. Of some 190,000 clones listed, approximately 80% are singletons. The sample comprised PBMCs. Receptor source: a boy aged 2 to 10 in good health and CMV-seronegative.

V usage is TRBV7-9 and J usage is TRBJ1-5; no definite D call. The CDR3 is 13 residues long. V dropped 1 base and J dropped 7 bases, with 8 bases sitting between them. Germline CDR1 reads SEHNR; CDR2 reads FQNEAQ (reference sequence). CDR3 protein: CASSLGTGQPQHF. CDR3 DNA: TGTGCCAGCAGCTTAGGGACTGGGCAGCCCCAGCATTTT.

The chain is built from TRBV27 and TRBJ2-1; 9 bases align to TRBD2. Trimming removed 5 bases from V and 3 bases from J; junction bases left unmatched: 11. The CDR3 loop spans 17 amino acids. Per germline, CDR1 MNHEY and CDR2 SMNVEV (reference sequence). The CDR3 DNA reads as TGTGCCAGCAGTCCCCGGGGGGCGGGAGGGTTCTACAATGAGCAGTTCTTC. The encoded protein is CASSPRGAGGFYNEQFF.

V is TRBV6-6 and J is TRBJ2-5; TRBD2 matches 12 bases. There are 13 residues in the CDR3. Germline lookup yields CDR1 MNHNY and CDR2 SVGAGI (reference sequence). The junction had 3 bases not matched to a gene; V was cut back by 4 bases and J by 9 bases. DNA of the CDR3: TGTGCCAGCAGTTCGCTAGCGGGAGGGCCCCAGTACTTC. This translates into CASSSLAGGPQYF.

The genes are TRBV5-6 and TRBJ1-1; tentatively, D is TRBD1 (5 bases). V dropped 2 bases and J dropped 3 bases, with 11 bases sitting between them. Germline V gene data show CDR1 as SGHDT and CDR2 as YYEEEE. The CDR3 is 14 residues long. The DNA of the CDR3 is TGTGCCAGCAGCTTCGCGGGGCCTTACACTGAAGCTTTCTTT. It is translated as CASSFAGPYTEAFF.

J is TRBJ2-2 and V is TRBV4-2, with 7 bases fitting TRBD2. This CDR3 spans 15 amino acids. J gave up 2 bases and V 3 bases, and 3 bases lay outside the gene matches. Germline lookup yields CDR1 LGHNA and CDR2 YNFKEQ. The CDR3 loop reads CASSQRERNTGELFF. CDR3 nucleotides: TGTGCCAGCAGCCAGCGGGAGCGAAACACCGGGGAGCTGTTTTTT.

The chain combines TRBV19 with TRBJ2-7; 7 bases match TRBD2. This CDR3 comprises 16 residues. With V trimmed by 1 base and J by 4 bases, 10 bases remained unmatched. The germline V gene encodes CDR1 LNHDA and CDR2 SQIVND (reference sequence). In DNA form, the CDR3 reads TGTGCCAGTAGTATAGTAAGGGCTAGCGGACTTTACGAGCAGTACTTC. It codes for CASSIVRASGLYEQYF.

This clone was seen only once. The chain is built from TRBV19 and TRBJ1-5; D is possibly TRBD1 (6 bases). The CDR3 runs to 15 residues. Germline loops: CDR1 LNHDA, CDR2 SQIVND (reference sequence). Trimming stripped 4 bases from V and 1 base from J, with 11 bases between. CDR3 amino acids: CASSNRVESNQPQHF. The CDR3 region has the DNA TGTGCCAGTAGTAACAGGGTAGAAAGCAATCAGCCCCAGCATTTT. The whole variable domain, remainder taken from reference TRBV19 and TRBJ1-5, is DGGITQSPKYLFRKEGQNVTLSCEQNLNHDAMYWYRQDPGQGLRLIYYSQIVNDFQKGDIAEGYSVSREKKESFPLTVTSAQKNPTAFYLCASSNRVESNQPQHFGDGTRLSIL.

The chain links TRBV18 to TRBJ1-1; D is perhaps TRBD1 (6 bases). The CDR3 totals 15 residues. The germline V and J ends were trimmed by 0 bases and 1 base, with 9 bases remaining between them. The germline gives CDR1 KGHSH, CDR2 LQKENI. CDR3 amino acids: CASSPPGTTNTEAFF. CDR3 nucleotides: TGTGCCAGCTCACCACCTGGGACAACGAACACTGAAGCTTTCTTT. The full variable domain, completed using reference TRBV18 and TRBJ1-1, is NAGVMQNPRHLVRRRGQEARLRCSPMKGHSHVYWYRQLPEEGLKFMVYLQKENIIDESGMPKERFSAEFPKEGPSILRIQQVVRGDSAAYFCASSPPGTTNTEAFFGQGTRLTVV.

The chain carries TRBV2 and TRBJ2-1; D not resolved. There are 11 residues in the CDR3. V gave up 8 bases and J gave up 6 bases, with 8 bases separating them. Germline-derived CDR1 and CDR2 are SNHLY and FYNNEI. The CDR3 spells CASQFGNEQFF. The CDR3 nucleotides read TGTGCCAGCCAGTTTGGCAATGAGCAGTTCTTC.

This rearrangement joins TRBV14 to TRBJ1-1; 10 bases are shared with TRBD1. Germline values: CDR1 SGHDN, CDR2 FVKESK. The V gene end was trimmed by 4 bases and the J gene end by 6 bases; junction bases not matched to a gene: 8. The CDR3 is made up of 15 amino acids. CDR3 loop: CASSPRTGGTAEAFF. CDR3 DNA: TGTGCCAGCAGCCCCAGGACAGGGGGGACCGCTGAAGCTTTCTTT.

This chain connects TRBV15 to TRBJ1-5; tentatively, D is TRBD1 (6 bases). V was pared by 4 bases and J by 7 bases, with 11 bases between. The CDR3 contains 13 residues. Germline-derived CDR1 and CDR2 are LNHNV and YYDKDF (reference sequence). CDR3 DNA: TGTGCCACCAGCACACTAGGGGGACAGCCCCAGCATTTT. This sequence encodes CATSTLGGQPQHF.

The genes are TRBV15 and TRBJ1-4; D possibly corresponds to TRBD1 (6 bases). The V gene lost 1 base and the J gene lost 5 bases, with 14 bases spanning the gap. Germline loops: CDR1 LNHNV, CDR2 YYDKDF (reference sequence). The CDR3 spans 16 residues. CDR3 in amino acids: CATSRGPYRDNEKLFF. DNA for the CDR3: TGTGCCACCAGCAGAGGACCCTACAGGGACAATGAAAAACTGTTTTTT. The whole variable domain, filled in from reference TRBV15 and TRBJ1-4, reads DAMVIQNPRYQVTQFGKPVTLSCSQTLNHNVMYWYQQKSSQAPKLLFHYYDKDFNNEADTPDNFQSRRPNTSFCFLDIRSPGLGDTAMYLCATSRGPYRDNEKLFFGSGTQLSVL.

The genes are TRBV30 and TRBJ1-1, with 8 bases aligning to TRBD1. The CDR3 runs to 17 residues. V dropped 0 bases and J dropped 2; count of bases not matched to a gene: 11. In germline, CDR1 is GTSNPN, CDR2 SVGIG (reference sequence). The DNA of the CDR3 is TGTGCCTGGAGTGTAGGACAGGGAGAGGGACTCAACACTGAAGCTTTCTTT. It translates to CAWSVGQGEGLNTEAFF.

The chain recombines TRBV6-5 with TRBJ2-2; a possible D gene is TRBD1 (6 bases). Trimming took off 6 bases at V and 4 bases at J, with 12 bases between the two ends. The CDR3 consists of 14 residues. Germline values: CDR1 MNHEY, CDR2 SVGAGI. CDR3 DNA sequence: TGTGCCAGCAGCAACGGACAGACCACCGGGGAGCTGTTTTTT. It translates to CASSNGQTTGELFF.

The genes are TRBV19 and TRBJ2-4; the D gene is possibly TRBD2 (6 bases). The V gene lost 3 bases and the J gene lost 6 bases, with 12 bases spanning the gap. The CDR3 consists of 14 residues. Germline V gives CDR1 LNHDA, CDR2 SQIVND (reference sequence). The CDR3: CASSMLQGGNIQYF. As DNA, the CDR3 is TGTGCCAGTAGTATGTTGCAGGGAGGAAACATTCAGTACTTC.

This clone showed up just once. Its ends do not fully match the called genes, so a read error is possible. The chain couples TRBV7-2 to TRBJ2-7; TRBD1 aligns across 9 bases. The CDR3 runs to 15 residues. Germline-derived CDR1 and CDR2 are SGHTA and FQGNSA. The CDR3 nucleotides are TGTGCCAGCTCCTTAGAGGGACAGGGAACGAGCGAGCAGCACTTC. This gives the protein CASSLEGQGTSEQHF.

The rearrangement joins TRBV7-2 to TRBJ1-1, with a weak D call TRBD1 (5 bases). The V and J ends lost 5 bases and 10 bases respectively, with 17 bases between them. CDR1 is SGHTA, CDR2 FQGNSA, per germline. CDR3 length equals 13 residues. CDR3 residues: CASSRSQGSGAFF. In DNA, the CDR3 is TGTGCCAGCAGCCGTAGTCAGGGCTCGGGAGCTTTCTTT.

This clone was counted only a few times. The rearrangement joins TRBV29-1 to TRBJ2-3, with D maybe TRBD1 (6 bases). V was trimmed by 8 bases and J by 4 bases, leaving 13 bases between them. The CDR3 is made up of 12 amino acids. Germline V gene lookup returns CDR1 SQVTM and CDR2 ANQGSEA. In DNA, the CDR3 is TGCAGCTCACAGGGTTGGGCAGATACGCAGTATTTT. This sequence encodes CSSQGWADTQYF.

This chain links TRBV30 with TRBJ1-2; D gene unclear. With 3 bases removed from V and 7 bases from J, the gap between germline ends came to 27 bases. The CDR3 length is 17 residues. The germline V gene encodes CDR1 GTSNPN and CDR2 SVGIG (reference sequence). CDR3 residues: CAWRESGRAIARVGYTF. The CDR3 DNA sequence: TGTGCCTGGAGGGAGTCCGGTAGGGCGATTGCGAGGGTTGGCTACACCTTC. The full variable domain, with the rest looked up from reference TRBV30 and TRBJ1-2, is SQTIHQWPATLVQPVGSPLSLECTVEGTSNPNLYWYRQAAGRGLQLLFYSVGIGQISSEVPQNLSASRPQDRQFILSSKKLLLSDSGFYLCAWRESGRAIARVGYTFGSGTRLTVV.

This clone appeared a few times. The J gene is TRBJ2-7, the V gene TRBV6-5; TRBD2 aligns across 7 bases. Trimming at V came to 4 bases and at J to 3 bases, leaving 6 bases not matched to a gene. CDR1 is MNHEY, CDR2 SVGAGI, per germline. This CDR3 is 14 amino acids long. The CDR3 DNA reads TGTGCCAGCAGTTCCGGACTAGTAGGCTACGAGCAGTACTTC. Protein product: CASSSGLVGYEQYF.

This rearrangement joins TRBV7-2 to TRBJ1-4; TRBD1 might be the D (6 bases). CDR3 length: 15 residues. V gave up 6 bases and J gave up 8 bases, with 19 bases separating them. Germline lookup yields CDR1 SGHTA and CDR2 FQGNSA. The CDR3 nucleotides are TGTGCCAGCAGTCCCCCCGGCAGGGGACGAGAAAAACTGTTTTTT. This encodes CASSPPGRGREKLFF.

The CDR3 here is CASSGRTASNQPQHF. The CDR3 coding sequence is TGTGCCAGCAGTGGAAGGACAGCTAGCAATCAGCCCCAGCATTTT. The chain carries TRBV2 and TRBJ1-5; possibly TRBD1 for D (6 bases). Germline CDR1 SNHLY, CDR2 FYNNEI. This CDR3 has 15 amino acids. Between the trimmed V and J ends, which lost 4 bases and 0 bases, there was a span of 10 bases.

The chain recombines TRBV2 with TRBJ2-5; the D gene is possibly TRBD1 (5 bases). This CDR3 is built from 15 residues. Germline CDR1 reads SNHLY; CDR2 reads FYNNEI. V lost 7 bases and J lost 4, with 19 bases in between. DNA of the CDR3: TGTGCCAGCACTCCACCCCTTGACAGACTAGAGACCCAGTACTTC. As protein: CASTPPLDRLETQYF.

The chain combines TRBV7-2 with TRBJ2-5; a weak D match, TRBD1 (6 bases). Per the germline V gene, CDR1 is SGHTA and CDR2 is FQGNSA. Trimming pared 5 bases from V and 5 bases from J, leaving 15 bases between. The CDR3 spans 14 residues. The CDR3 nucleotides read TGTGCCAGCAGCCTGGGGGCAGGGCCGGAGACCCAGTACTTC. Its protein product is CASSLGAGPETQYF.

This clone appeared once. The chain joins TRBV7-3 to TRBJ1-4; D remains unclear. This CDR3 has 16 residues. CDR1 is SGHTA, CDR2 FQGTGA, per germline. V was pared by 5 bases and J by 0 bases, with 13 bases between. CDR3 DNA: TGTGCCAGCAGCCCCAGCGCCAGCACAACTAATGAAAAACTGTTTTTT. Amino acids: CASSPSASTTNEKLFF.

This chain uses TRBV25-1 with TRBJ1-6, with D unclear. Trimming took 5 bases from V and 9 from J, leaving 11 bases between them. This CDR3 has 13 residues. Germline V gene sequence: CDR1 MGHDK, CDR2 SYGVNS. The CDR3 region has the DNA TGTGCCAGCAGTTCGGAGGGCTTTTCACCCCTCCACTTT. It translates to CASSSEGFSPLHF.

This rearrangement joins TRBV19 to TRBJ1-4; 7 positions match TRBD1. The CDR3 contains 14 residues. The J segment lost 7 bases and the V segment lost 2 bases, leaving 4 bases of the junction unmatched. CDR1 is LNHDA and CDR2 is SQIVND in the germline V gene (reference sequence). The CDR3 loop is CASSISTGLEKLFF. CDR3 sequence (DNA): TGTGCCAGTAGTATATCGACAGGGCTTGAAAAACTGTTTTTT.

This clone was picked up a small number of times. The rearrangement joins TRBV6-6 to TRBJ1-3; D is possibly TRBD1 (5 bases). V was cut by 6 bases and J by 0 bases, with 9 bases left in between. Germline V lookup: CDR1 MNHNY, CDR2 SVGAGI (reference sequence). The CDR3 extends over 14 amino acids. The CDR3 reads CASRKTVSGNTIYF. DNA of the CDR3: TGTGCCAGCAGGAAGACAGTCTCTGGAAACACCATATATTTT.